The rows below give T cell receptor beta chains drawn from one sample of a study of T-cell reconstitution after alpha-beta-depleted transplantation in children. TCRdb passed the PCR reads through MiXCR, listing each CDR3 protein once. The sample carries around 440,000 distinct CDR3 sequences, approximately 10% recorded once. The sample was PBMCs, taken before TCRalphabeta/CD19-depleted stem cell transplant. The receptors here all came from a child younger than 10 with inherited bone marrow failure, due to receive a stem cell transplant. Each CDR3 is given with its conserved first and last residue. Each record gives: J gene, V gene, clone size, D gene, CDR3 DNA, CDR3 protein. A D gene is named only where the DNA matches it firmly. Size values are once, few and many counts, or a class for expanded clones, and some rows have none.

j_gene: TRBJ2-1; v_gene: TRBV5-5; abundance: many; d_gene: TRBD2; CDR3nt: TGTGCCAGCAGCTTGGTGGCGCGGGGGGGATACAATGAGCAGTTCTTC; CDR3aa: CASSLVARGGYNEQFF
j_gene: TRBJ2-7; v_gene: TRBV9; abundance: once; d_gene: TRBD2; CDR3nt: TGTGCCAGCAGCGTAGAACCAGCGGGATATCAGTCTTCGCAGTACTTC; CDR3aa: CASSVEPAGYQSSQYF
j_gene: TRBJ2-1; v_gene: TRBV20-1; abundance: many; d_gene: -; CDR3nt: TGCAGTGCCATCCTGGGCTTCTACAATGAGCAGTTCTTC; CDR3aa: CSAILGFYNEQFF
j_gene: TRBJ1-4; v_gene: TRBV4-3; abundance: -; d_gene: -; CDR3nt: TGCGCCAGCAGCCAAACAGCGAGGAATGAAAAACTGTTTTTT; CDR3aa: CASSQTARNEKLFF
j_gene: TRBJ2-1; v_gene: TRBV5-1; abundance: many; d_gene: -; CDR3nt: TGCGCCAGCAGCTACGATCTGGGGGGAATCCCCAATGAGCAGTTCTTC; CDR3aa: CASSYDLGGIPNEQFF
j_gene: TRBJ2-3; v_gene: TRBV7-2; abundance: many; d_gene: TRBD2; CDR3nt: TGTGCCAGCAGCCCATGGACTAGCGGTATCACAGATACGCAGTATTTT; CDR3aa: CASSPWTSGITDTQYF
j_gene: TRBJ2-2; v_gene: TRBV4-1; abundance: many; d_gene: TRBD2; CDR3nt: TGCGCCAGCAGCCAAGACGCTAGCGGTGGGACCGGGGAGCTGTTTTTT; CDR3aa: CASSQDASGGTGELFF
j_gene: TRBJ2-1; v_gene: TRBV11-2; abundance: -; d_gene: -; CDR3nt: TGTGCCAGCAGCTTAGGAGCTACTAGCCATTCCTACAATGAGCAGTTCTTC; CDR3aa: CASSLGATSHSYNEQFF
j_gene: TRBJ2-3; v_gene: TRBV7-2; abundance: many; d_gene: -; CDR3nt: TGTGCCAGTCAAAGTACGGCTAGCACAGATACGCAGTATTTT; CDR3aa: CASQSTASTDTQYF
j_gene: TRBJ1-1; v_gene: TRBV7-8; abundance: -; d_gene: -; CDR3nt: TGTGCCAGCGGCGACAGTTTCATGAACACTGAAGCTTTCTTT; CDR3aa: CASGDSFMNTEAFF
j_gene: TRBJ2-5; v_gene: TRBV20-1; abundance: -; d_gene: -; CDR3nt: TGCAGTGCTAGAGATGAGGAGGGGGGGTACCAAGAGACCCAGTACTTC; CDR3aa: CSARDEEGGYQETQYF
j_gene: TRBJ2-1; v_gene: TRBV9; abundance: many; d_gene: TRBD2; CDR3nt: TGTGCCAGCAGCGTAGAATCAGCGGGAGGGATGAATGAGCAGTTCTTC; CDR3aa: CASSVESAGGMNEQFF
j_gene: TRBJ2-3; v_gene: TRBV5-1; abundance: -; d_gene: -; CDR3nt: TGCGCCAGCAGCACCCGGGACCGCCGCGCAGATACGCAGTATTTT; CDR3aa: CASSTRDRRADTQYF
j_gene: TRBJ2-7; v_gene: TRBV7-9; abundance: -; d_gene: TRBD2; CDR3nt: TGTGCCAGCAGCACCCTACTAGCGGGAGCCCTCTACGAGCAGTACTTC; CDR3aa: CASSTLLAGALYEQYF